The T cell receptor (beta chain) described here comes from a study of shared clonotypes between healthy human individuals. Points from the study as a whole: A limitation of the genetic and exposure-history diversity represented arose from few donors.

Germline V gene lookup returns CDR1 SEHNR and CDR2 FQNEAQ (reference sequence). Trimming removed 6 bases from V and 5 bases from J, with 13 bases in between. This CDR3 is built from 13 residues. Naive CD8 isolation took CD45RO-negative cells positively selected for CCR7 and excluded terminally differentiated effector memory CD45RA+ cells. The material for each subset, its genomic DNA, was split evenly across several immunoSEQ plates. Assay used: immunoSEQ multiplex PCR; TCRdb lists only in-frame clones, some missing. The data contain around 2,000,000 clones, about 95% of them singletons. About this clone itself: The antigen is unknown.

The clonotype was recovered from a man younger than 30 in good health. The sequencing sample was made of naive CD8+ T cells sorted from blood. The rearrangement uses TRBV7-9 and TRBJ1-1; a possible D gene is TRBD1 (6 bases). CDR3 in amino acids: CASRVGGNTEAFF. The CDR3 nucleotides read TGTGCCAGCAGGGTAGGGGGGAATACTGAAGCTTTCTTT.